The present T cell receptor (beta chain) was sequenced within a study of OX40 agonist ivuxolimab in advanced cancers. In the study overall: Patients received ivuxolimab, an agonistic anti-OX40 (CD134) antibody. Study-level findings and limits: CD8+ T cells showed, on average, more clonal expansion than CD4+ cells. In a subset of nonresponders, normalized T-cell clonal expansion was also low.

Libraries were prepared by immunoSEQ multiplex PCR; TCRdb keeps only in-frame clonotypes and omits some of them. The table has 65,000 to 100,000 clones, roughly 84% seen once. For this clone: Its antigen is still unknown.

Germline V gene sequence: CDR1 MNHEY, CDR2 SMNVEV (reference sequence). The CDR3 runs to 14 residues. V was pared by 3 bases and J by 3 bases, with 12 bases between. The V gene is TRBV27, the J gene TRBJ2-7, with D unresolved. This receptor was taken from an adult with an advanced solid tumor such as melanoma, head and neck, liver or kidney cancer. The sample consisted of CD4+ or CD8+ T cells sorted from blood, taken in a trial of the OX40 agonist ivuxolimab. The CDR3 coding sequence is TGTGCCAGCAGTTTGAATGCAGATTACTACGAGCAGTACTTC. Translated, it gives CASSLNADYYEQYF.